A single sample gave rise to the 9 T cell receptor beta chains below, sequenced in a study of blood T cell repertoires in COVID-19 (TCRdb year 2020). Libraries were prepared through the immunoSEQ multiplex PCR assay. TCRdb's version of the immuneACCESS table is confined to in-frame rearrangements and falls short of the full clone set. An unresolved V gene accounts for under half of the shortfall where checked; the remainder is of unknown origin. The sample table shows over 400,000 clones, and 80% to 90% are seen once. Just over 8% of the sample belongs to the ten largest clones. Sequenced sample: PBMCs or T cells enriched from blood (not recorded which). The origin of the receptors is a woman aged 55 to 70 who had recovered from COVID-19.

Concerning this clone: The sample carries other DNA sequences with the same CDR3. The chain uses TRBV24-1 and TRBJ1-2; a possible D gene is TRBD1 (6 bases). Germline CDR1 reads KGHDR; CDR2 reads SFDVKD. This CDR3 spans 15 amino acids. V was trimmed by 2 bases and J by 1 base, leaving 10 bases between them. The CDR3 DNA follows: TGTGCCACCAGTGATTCAGGGGAGGGTAACTATGGCTACACCTTC. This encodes CATSDSGEGNYGYTF.

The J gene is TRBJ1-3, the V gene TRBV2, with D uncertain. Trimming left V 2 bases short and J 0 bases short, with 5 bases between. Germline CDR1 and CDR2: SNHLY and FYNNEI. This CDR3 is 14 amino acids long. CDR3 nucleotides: TGTGCCAGCAGTGAAACAGTCTCTGGAAACACCATATATTTT. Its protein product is CASSETVSGNTIYF.

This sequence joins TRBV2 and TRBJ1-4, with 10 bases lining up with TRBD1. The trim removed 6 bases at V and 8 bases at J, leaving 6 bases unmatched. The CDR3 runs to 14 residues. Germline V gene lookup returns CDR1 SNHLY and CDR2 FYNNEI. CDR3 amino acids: CASRAGTGVEKLFF. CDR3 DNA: TGTGCCAGCAGGGCCGGGACAGGGGTCGAAAAACTGTTTTTT. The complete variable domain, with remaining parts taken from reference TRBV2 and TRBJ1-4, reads EPEVTQTPSHQVTQMGQEVILRCVPISNHLYFYWYRQILGQKVEFLVSFYNNEISEKSEIFDDQFSVERPDGSNFTLKIRSTKLEDSAMYFCASRAGTGVEKLFFGSGTQLSVL.

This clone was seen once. The CDR3 region is CASSQTRDTQYF. CDR3 DNA sequence: TGCGCCAGCAGCCAAACGCGAGATACGCAGTATTTT. The chain uses TRBV4-1 and TRBJ2-3; no reliable D call. V lost 2 bases, J lost 5 bases, and 5 bases lay in between. Germline V gene lookup returns CDR1 MGHRA and CDR2 YSYEKL. CDR3 length: 12 residues.

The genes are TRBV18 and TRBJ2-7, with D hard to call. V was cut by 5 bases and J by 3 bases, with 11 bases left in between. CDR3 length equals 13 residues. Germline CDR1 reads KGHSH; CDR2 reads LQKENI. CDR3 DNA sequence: TGTGCCAGCTCAATCTACGGTAGCTACGAGCAGTACGTC. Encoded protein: CASSIYGSYEQYV.

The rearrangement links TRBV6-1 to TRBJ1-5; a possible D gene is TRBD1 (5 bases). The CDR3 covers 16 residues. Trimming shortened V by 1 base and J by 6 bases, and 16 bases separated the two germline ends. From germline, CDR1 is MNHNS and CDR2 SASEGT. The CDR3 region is CASSEVLGALGQPQHF. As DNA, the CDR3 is TGTGCCAGCAGTGAAGTTCTAGGGGCGCTTGGTCAGCCCCAGCATTTT.

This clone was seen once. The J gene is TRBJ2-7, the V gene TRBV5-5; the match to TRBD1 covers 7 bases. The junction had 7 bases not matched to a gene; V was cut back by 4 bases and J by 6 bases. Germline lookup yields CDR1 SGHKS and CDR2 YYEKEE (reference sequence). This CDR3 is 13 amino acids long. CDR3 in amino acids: CASSPTGNSEQYF. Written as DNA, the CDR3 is TGTGCCAGCAGCCCGACAGGGAATAGCGAGCAGTACTTC.

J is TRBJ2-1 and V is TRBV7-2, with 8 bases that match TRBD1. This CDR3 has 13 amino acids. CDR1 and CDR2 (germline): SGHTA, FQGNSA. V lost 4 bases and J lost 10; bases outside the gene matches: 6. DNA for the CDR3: TGTGCCAGCAGCTCCAGGACAGGGAACGAGCAGTTCTTC. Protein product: CASSSRTGNEQFF.

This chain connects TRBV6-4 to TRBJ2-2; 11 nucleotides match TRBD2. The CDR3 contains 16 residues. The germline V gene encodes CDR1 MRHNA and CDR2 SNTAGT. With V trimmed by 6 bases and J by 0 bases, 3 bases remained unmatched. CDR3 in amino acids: CASRRLAGSNTGELFF. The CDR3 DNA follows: TGTGCCAGCAGAAGACTAGCGGGGTCGAACACCGGGGAGCTGTTTTTT.